This T cell receptor (beta chain) was profiled in a study of T-cell reconstitution after alpha-beta-depleted transplantation in children (dated by TCRdb to about 2016). Broadly, across the study: Using TCR repertoire profiling, the study followed T-cell immune reconstitution in a quantitative way in children after TCRalphabeta/CD19-depleted allogeneic hematopoietic cell transplantation.

Library preparation employed PCR. Sequenced on an Illumina HiSeq 2500. TCR libraries were prepared with molecular barcoding, using unique molecular identifiers to normalize TCRbeta repertoire quantification. TCRdb cleaned the public reads at Q25 with fastp, built clones with MiXCR and kept in-frame beta chains. CDR3 protein duplicates are merged, each entry listing the most common genes and DNA. Here the sample has more than 450,000 distinct CDR3 sequences; about 18% occur a single time. Of the sample, over 3% falls within the top ten clones. CDR1 and CDR2 are read off the germline V gene as SNHLY and FYNNEI. Inclusive of the bounding cysteine and phenylalanine, the CDR3 is 13 residues long. Only the CDR3 DNA is retained, 39 bases long and in frame from the first base. The junction shows trimming of 3 bases on V and 5 bases on J, plus 7 bases between the germline ends. Comment on this clonotype: The clone's antigen remains unknown. No base quality values were provided; no much bigger clone lies one nucleotide off.

Sequenced here: PBMCs from the stem cell graft donor, sampled from the stem cell graft. This receptor was identified in a human donor who donated a stem cell graft to a child with acute lymphoblastic leukemia. The sequence is built from TRBV2 and TRBJ1-4, with the D gene uncertain. The CDR3 region has the sequence CASSDGRNEKLFF. In nucleotide form, the sequence is TGTGCCAGCAGTGATGGGCGAAATGAAAAACTGTTTTTT.